This is a list of T cell receptor beta chains from one sample in a study of control samples from healthy donors and cancer patients. Here immunoSEQ multiplex PCR was the method, and the copy in TCRdb shows in-frame clones only, minus some. The sample holds around 130,000 clones, around 93% seen once. Sequencing was performed on blood. The receptors here all came from a man aged 18 to 29 in good health. Both conserved end residues are part of each CDR3. The D gene is left open where the match is weak. Not every row has a clone size; where given, it reads once, few, many or a size class.

j_call clone_size v_call d_call cdr3_nt cdr3_aa
TRBJ2-2 . TRBV6-1 . TGTGCCAGCAGTGAAGGGAGAGGACGCACCGGGGAGCTGTTTTTT CASSEGRGRTGELFF
TRBJ1-5 . TRBV29-1 . TGCAGCGTTGACGTTGCAGTTTATAGCAATCAGCCCCAGCATTTT CSVDVAVYSNQPQHF
TRBJ2-7 . TRBV19 TRBD1 TGTGCCAGTAGTGACAGGGGCTTGAGCGAGCAGTACTTC CASSDRGLSEQYF
TRBJ2-3 . TRBV5-1 TRBD2 TGCGCCAGCAGCTTGGGGACTAGCGGGGTTGGAGATACGCAGTATTTT CASSLGTSGVGDTQYF
TRBJ2-3 . TRBV9 TRBD2 TGTGCCAGCAGCGCCCCATCAGGGAGGGGGACTAGCGGCAGCACAGATACGCAGTATTTT CASSAPSGRGTSGSTDTQYF
TRBJ2-2 . TRBV19 . TGTGCCAGTAGTAGCAGGGGTTACACCGGGGAGCTGTTTTTT CASSSRGYTGELFF
TRBJ1-2 once TRBV9 . TGTGCCAGCAGCGGCAGACGGCCTAACTATGGCTACACCTTC CASSGRRPNYGYTF
TRBJ1-2 . TRBV5-4 . TGTGCCAGCAGCTTGGGGCAGGGGTACTATGGCTACACCTTC CASSLGQGYYGYTF
TRBJ2-2 . TRBV13 . TGTGCCAGCATCCAAATAAACACCGGGGAGCTGTTTTTT CASIQINTGELFF
TRBJ1-2 . TRBV27 . TGTGCCAGCAGTTTATTAGGGAGTGGCTATGGCTACACCTTC CASSLLGSGYGYTF
TRBJ2-1 once TRBV9 . TGTGCCAGCAGCGTTTCCCACGGTGTTAATGAGCAGTTCTTC CASSVSHGVNEQFF
TRBJ2-2 . TRBV5-1 . TGCGCCAGCAGCTTGTTTTCCGGCCCGGGGGCGGGGGAGCTGTTTTTT CASSLFSGPGAGELFF
TRBJ2-7 . TRBV4-2 . TGTGCCAGCAGCCAAAGGACAGCCTACGAGCAGTACTTC CASSQRTAYEQYF
TRBJ1-1 . TRBV3-1/TRBV3-2 . TGTGCCAGCAGCCAAGGCTACGGGGCCCTTGAAGCTTTCTTT CASSQGYGALEAFF
TRBJ1-4 . TRBV5-1 . TGCGCCAGCAGCCTGGAACCAGATGAAAAACTGTTTTTT CASSLEPDEKLFF
TRBJ2-1 . TRBV4-2 TRBD2 TGTGCCAGCAGCCAAGACCCCACCAGCGGGGGGGCTGACGAGCAGTTCTTC CASSQDPTSGGADEQFF
TRBJ2-3 . TRBV4-1 . TGCGCCAGCAGCCAGAGCCCCAGCACAGATACGCAGTATTTT CASSQSPSTDTQYF
TRBJ2-7 . TRBV5-5 . TGTGCCAGCAGCTTGGGAGGGTACTTCGACTACGAGCAGTACTTC CASSLGGYFDYEQYF
TRBJ2-3 . TRBV18 TRBD2 TGTGCCAGCTCACCACAACTAGCGGGGAGCACAGATACGCAGTATTTT CASSPQLAGSTDTQYF
TRBJ1-1 . TRBV10-3 . TGTGCCATCAGTGAATGGGGGCCCCCGGGCACTGAAGCTTTCTTT CAISEWGPPGTEAFF
TRBJ2-5 . TRBV6-5 . TGTGCCAGCAGTAGTCCCCCCGAGACCCAGTACTTC CASSSPPETQYF
TRBJ1-3 . TRBV5-1 TRBD1 TGCGCCAGCAGCACAGGGGACACCGCGGGCGGAAACACCATATATTTT CASSTGDTAGGNTIYF
TRBJ2-3 . TRBV5-1 TRBD1 TGCGCCAGCAGCTTAACGGGACAGGGGGTGGTGGATACGCAGTATTTT CASSLTGQGVVDTQYF
TRBJ2-3 . TRBV7-9 . TGTGCCAGCAGCTTAACCGGTGCAGATACGCAGTATTTT CASSLTGADTQYF
TRBJ1-2 . TRBV6-5 . TGTGCCAGCATATCGGCTCCCCGGAGTCACTATGGCTACACCTTC CASISAPRSHYGYTF
TRBJ2-5 . TRBV2 . TGTGCCAGCGTACCCCAGGGGCCCGGGGAGACCCAGTACTTC CASVPQGPGETQYF
TRBJ1-4 . TRBV7-6 TRBD1 TGTGCCAGCAGCTTGACCACAGGGGGGGACGAAAAACTGTTTTTT CASSLTTGGDEKLFF
TRBJ1-1 . TRBV5-1 TRBD1 TGCGCCAGCAGAGCCGACAGGGGGCTTATGAACACTGAAGCTTTCTTT CASRADRGLMNTEAFF
TRBJ2-3 . TRBV5-6 TRBD2 TGTGCCAGCAGCTTGGATAGCGGGGGAACTAGCACAGATACGCAGTATTTT CASSLDSGGTSTDTQYF
TRBJ1-1 once TRBV20-1 . TGCAGTGGGTCAGGGACTGAAGCTTTCTTT CSGSGTEAFF
TRBJ2-5 . TRBV10-3 TRBD2 TGTGCCACCGGACTAGCGGAAGAGACCCAGTACTTC CATGLAEETQYF
TRBJ1-1 . TRBV9 TRBD1 TGTGCCAGCAGCGTAGCCTCGACCGGGACAGGGGGGCCAGTCGGTACTGAAGCTTTCTTT CASSVASTGTGGPVGTEAFF
TRBJ1-5 . TRBV3-1/TRBV3-2 TRBD1 TGTGCCAGCAGCCTTACCCAGGGGGGCGATCAGCCCCAGCATTTT CASSLTQGGDQPQHF